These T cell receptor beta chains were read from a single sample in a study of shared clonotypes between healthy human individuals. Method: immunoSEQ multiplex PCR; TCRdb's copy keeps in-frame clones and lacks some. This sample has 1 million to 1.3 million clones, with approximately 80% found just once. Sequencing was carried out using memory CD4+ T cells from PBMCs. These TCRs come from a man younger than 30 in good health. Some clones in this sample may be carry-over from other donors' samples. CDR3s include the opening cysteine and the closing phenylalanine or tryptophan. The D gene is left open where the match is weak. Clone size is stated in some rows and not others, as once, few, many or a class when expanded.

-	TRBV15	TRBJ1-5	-	TGTGCCACCAGCAGAGCAGGGGTACGGAATCAGCCCCAGCATTTT	CATSRAGVRNQPQHF
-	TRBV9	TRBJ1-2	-	TGTGCCAGCAGCGGAGGGATACTCTGGGGGGGCAGTATCTATGGCTACACCTTC	CASSGGILWGGSIYGYTF
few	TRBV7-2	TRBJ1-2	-	TGTGCCAGCAGCTTAGTTCCGGCGTATGGCTACACCTTC	CASSLVPAYGYTF
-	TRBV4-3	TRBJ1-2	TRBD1	TGCGCCAGCAGCCAATCGGACAGGGGTGGAAATGGCTACACCTTC	CASSQSDRGGNGYTF
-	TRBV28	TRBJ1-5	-	TGTGCCAGCAGTTTGGGAGGGTCCCCTCAGCCCCAGCATTTT	CASSLGGSPQPQHF
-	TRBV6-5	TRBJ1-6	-	TGTGCCAGCAGAACCAGGAATTCACCCCTCCACTTT	CASRTRNSPLHF
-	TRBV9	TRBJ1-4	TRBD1	TGTGCCAGCAGCGCCGGGACAGTTGCAACTAATGAAAAACTGTTTTTT	CASSAGTVATNEKLFF
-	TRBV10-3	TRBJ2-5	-	TGTGCCATCAAGAGGGATTGGGAGCAAGAGACCCAGTACTTC	CAIKRDWEQETQYF
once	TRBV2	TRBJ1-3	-	TGTGCCAGCGCGCAGCGGGGACAAAGCTCTGGAAACACCATATATTTT	CASAQRGQSSGNTIYF
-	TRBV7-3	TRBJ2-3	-	TGTGCCAGCAGCCAAGGGGGAGATACGCAGTATTTT	CASSQGGDTQYF
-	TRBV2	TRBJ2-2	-	TGTGCCACTCGACCAGGGTCCACCGGGGAGCTGTTTTTT	CATRPGSTGELFF
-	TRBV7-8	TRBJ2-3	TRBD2	TGTGCCAGCAGCCAACTGACTAGCGGGAGTTCAGATACGCAGTATTTT	CASSQLTSGSSDTQYF
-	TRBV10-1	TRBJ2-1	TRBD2	TGCGCCAGCAGGACGGCTAGCGGGAGTGATGAGCAGTTCTTC	CASRTASGSDEQFF
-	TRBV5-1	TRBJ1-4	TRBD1	TGCGCCAGCAGCTTGGATCCAGGGGGCGCAACTAATGAAAAACTGTTTTTT	CASSLDPGGATNEKLFF
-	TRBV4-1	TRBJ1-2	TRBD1	TGCGCCAGCAGCCATGCTATAACAGGGGACTATGGCTACACCTTC	CASSHAITGDYGYTF
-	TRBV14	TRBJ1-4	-	TGTGCCAGCAGCCAAGGGGCAACTAATGAAAAACTGTTTTTT	CASSQGATNEKLFF
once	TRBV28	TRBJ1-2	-	TGTGCCAGCAGTTTATATGGATTTAACTATGGCTACACCTTC	CASSLYGFNYGYTF
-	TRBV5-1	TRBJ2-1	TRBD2	TGCGCCAGCAGACTAGCGGGGGCCAATGGTGAGCAGTTCTTC	CASRLAGANGEQFF
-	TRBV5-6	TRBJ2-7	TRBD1	TGTGCCAGCAGCCCGGACAGGGCGGGCGAGCAGTACTTC	CASSPDRAGEQYF
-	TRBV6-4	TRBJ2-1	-	TGTGCCAGCAGTGGGTTGGGCGGCAATGAGCAGTTCTTC	CASSGLGGNEQFF
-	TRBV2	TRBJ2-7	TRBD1	TGTGCCAGCAGCGAAACCCGGGACAGGGACGAGCAGTACTTC	CASSETRDRDEQYF
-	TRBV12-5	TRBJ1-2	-	TGTGCTAGTGCTCAAGGTCGTCTTGGCTACACCTTC	CASAQGRLGYTF
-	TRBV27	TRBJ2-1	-	TGTGCCAGCAGTTTGATAGGGATCGGTGAGCAGTTCTTC	CASSLIGIGEQFF
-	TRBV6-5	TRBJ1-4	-	TGTGCCAGCAGACGCGGGGCTTCAACTAATGAAAAACTGTTTTTT	CASRRGASTNEKLFF
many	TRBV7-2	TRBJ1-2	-	TGTGCCAGCAGCTTATTCAAGGGGGGAGGGAAGTATGGCTACACCTTC	CASSLFKGGGKYGYTF
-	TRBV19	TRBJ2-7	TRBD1	TGTGCCAGTAGCCGAAGACAGGGCCTGGGGTACGAGCAGTACTTC	CASSRRQGLGYEQYF
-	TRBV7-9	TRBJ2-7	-	TGTGCCAGCAGCTTAGGGGGGCTTGGGTACGAGCAGTACTTC	CASSLGGLGYEQYF
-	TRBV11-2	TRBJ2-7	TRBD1	TGTGCCAGCAGCCCACTAGCTCGAGGAGGGGACAGGGACTACGAGCAGTACTTC	CASSPLARGGDRDYEQYF
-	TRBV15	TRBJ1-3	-	TGTGCCACCAGCAGGGCTCCGAACGGAAACACCATATATTTT	CATSRAPNGNTIYF
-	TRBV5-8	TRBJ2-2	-	TGTGCCAGCAGTCCCCCCCTCCTCACGCGGGGCACCGGGGAGCTGTTTTTT	CASSPPLLTRGTGELFF
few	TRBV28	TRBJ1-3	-	TGTGCCAGCAGTTTATCGCTCGGGAATGGAAACACCATATATTTT	CASSLSLGNGNTIYF
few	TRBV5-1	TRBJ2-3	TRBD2	TGCGCCAGCAGCTTTAGTCAACTAGCGGGCACAGATACGCAGTATTTT	CASSFSQLAGTDTQYF
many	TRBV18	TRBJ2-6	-	TGTGCCAGCTCACCGTCGGGCGGGAGGGCCAACGTCCTGACTTTC	CASSPSGGRANVLTF
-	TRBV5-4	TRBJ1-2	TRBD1	TGTGCCAGCAGCTCGCAGAAATCAGGGGGCTATGGCTACACCTTC	CASSSQKSGGYGYTF
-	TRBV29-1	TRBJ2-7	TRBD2	TGCAGCGCTACAGGGGAAGGCGGGAGGGCCGGCGAGCAGTACTTC	CSATGEGGRAGEQYF
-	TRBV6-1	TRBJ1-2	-	TGTGCCAGCAGTGAAGGACAGGGCTACACCTTC	CASSEGQGYTF
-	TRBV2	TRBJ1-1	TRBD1	TGTGCCAGCAGGGACAGGGTGTGGAACACTGAAGCTTTCTTT	CASRDRVWNTEAFF
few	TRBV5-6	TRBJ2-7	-	TGTGCCAGCAGCTTGGCAGGATCCCTTACCTACGAGCAGTACTTC	CASSLAGSLTYEQYF
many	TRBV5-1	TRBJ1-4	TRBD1	TGCGCCAGCAGCCAACAGGGGAGAGGAGAAAAACTGTTTTTT	CASSQQGRGEKLFF
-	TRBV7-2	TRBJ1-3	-	TGTGCCAGCAGCTTAGCAACTTCGGTAAACACCATATATTTT	CASSLATSVNTIYF
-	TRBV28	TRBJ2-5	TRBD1	TGTGCCAGTGCTGACAGGGTTAGGGAGACCCAGTACTTC	CASADRVRETQYF
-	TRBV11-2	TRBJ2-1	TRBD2	TGTGCCAGCAGCCCCCGACTAGCGGGAGGGTCTGTTGAGCAGTTCTTC	CASSPRLAGGSVEQFF
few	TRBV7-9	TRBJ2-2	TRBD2	TGTGCCATTCCCCCTGTTGTGAGCGGGGGCACCGGGGAGCTGTTTTTT	CAIPPVVSGGTGELFF
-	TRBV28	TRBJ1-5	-	TGTGCCAGCAGCCTCCGGCAGAGACGCAATCAGCCCCAGCATTTT	CASSLRQRRNQPQHF
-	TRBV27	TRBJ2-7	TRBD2	TGTGCCAGCAGTTTATCACTAGCGGCCTACGAGCAGTACTTC	CASSLSLAAYEQYF
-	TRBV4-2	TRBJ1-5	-	TGTGCCAGCAGCCAAGAAGTGGGTAGTTCCAATCAGCCCCAGCATTTT	CASSQEVGSSNQPQHF
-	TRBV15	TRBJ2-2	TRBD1	TGTGCCACCAGCAGAGATCCTACAGGGGTTATCGGGGAGCTGTTTTTT	CATSRDPTGVIGELFF
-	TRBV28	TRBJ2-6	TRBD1	TGTGCCAGCAGTTCAGCCCCGACAGGGTCTCTAGTCCTGACTTTC	CASSSAPTGSLVLTF
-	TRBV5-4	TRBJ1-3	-	TGTGCCACCGCCACTATTCTCGGAAACACCATATATTTT	CATATILGNTIYF
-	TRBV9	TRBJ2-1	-	TGTGCCAGCAGCGTAGGGGGGATCCCAGCCTACAATGAGCAGTTCTTC	CASSVGGIPAYNEQFF
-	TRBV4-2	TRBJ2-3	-	TGTGCCAGCAGCCAAGATCCAAGGGGGACAGATACGCAGTATTTT	CASSQDPRGTDTQYF